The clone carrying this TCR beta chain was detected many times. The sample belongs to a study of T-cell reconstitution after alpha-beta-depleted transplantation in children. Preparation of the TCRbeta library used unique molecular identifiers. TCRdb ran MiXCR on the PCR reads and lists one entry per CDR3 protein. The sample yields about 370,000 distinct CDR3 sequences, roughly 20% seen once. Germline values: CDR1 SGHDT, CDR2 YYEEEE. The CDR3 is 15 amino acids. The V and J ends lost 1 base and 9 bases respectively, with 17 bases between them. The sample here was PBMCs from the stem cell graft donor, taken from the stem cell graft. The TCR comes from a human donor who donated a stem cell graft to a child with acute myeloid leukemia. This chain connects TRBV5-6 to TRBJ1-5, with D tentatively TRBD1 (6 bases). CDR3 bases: TGTGCCAGCAGCTTGCTCGGGGGCGTCTCTGGGCCCCAGCATTTT. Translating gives CASSLLGGVSGPQHF.